Each of the 4 T cell receptor beta chains below was sequenced from the same sample in a study of cytomegalovirus exposure and HLA in healthy donors. PCR amplification relied on 60 Vbeta primers (plus 13 Jbeta primers). Clones were sequenced by immunoSEQ multiplex PCR, and TCRdb holds only the in-frame ones, with some missing. The sample shows some 110,000 clones, about 13% of them seen only once. The specimen was PBMCs. These receptors came from a middle-aged man in good health and CMV-seropositive.

The chain recombines TRBV29-1 with TRBJ2-1, with 13 bases lining up with TRBD2. The CDR3 runs to 12 residues. Germline assignment: CDR1 SQVTM and CDR2 ANQGSEA. V gave up 6 bases and J gave up 10 bases; unmatched junction bases: 3. CDR3 sequence (DNA): TGCAGCGTCGGACTAGCGGGAGTGGAGCAGTTCTTC. Its translation is CSVGLAGVEQFF.

This clone was recorded only once. The V and J genes are TRBV10-3 and TRBJ2-3; 12 bases align to TRBD2. Germline loops: CDR1 ENHRY, CDR2 SYGVKD. This CDR3 comprises 16 residues. Trimming cost V 0 bases and J 8 bases; bases outside gene matches: 6. The CDR3 is CAISESGPSGGGTQYF. CDR3 coding DNA: TGTGCCATCAGTGAGTCGGGACCTAGCGGGGGGGGTACGCAGTATTTT.

The rearrangement joins TRBV7-2 to TRBJ2-5; 10 positions agree with TRBD2. Losses at the gene ends were 1 base for V and 1 base for J; bases not matched to a gene: 3. CDR3 size: 16 residues. Germline CDR1 is SGHTA and CDR2 is FQGNSA. The CDR3 reads CASSLGVAGGQETQYF. The CDR3 bases are TGTGCCAGCAGCTTAGGAGTAGCGGGGGGCCAAGAGACCCAGTACTTC.

CDR3 amino acids: CASSPGQGNTGELFF. CDR3 in DNA: TGTGCCAGCTCACCAGGACAGGGAAACACCGGGGAGCTGTTTTTT. V gene TRBV18 combines with J gene TRBJ2-2; the match to TRBD1 covers 8 bases. Germline lookup yields CDR1 KGHSH and CDR2 LQKENI. This CDR3 has 15 residues. The ends lost 2 bases at V and 2 bases at J; junction bases unmatched: 1.